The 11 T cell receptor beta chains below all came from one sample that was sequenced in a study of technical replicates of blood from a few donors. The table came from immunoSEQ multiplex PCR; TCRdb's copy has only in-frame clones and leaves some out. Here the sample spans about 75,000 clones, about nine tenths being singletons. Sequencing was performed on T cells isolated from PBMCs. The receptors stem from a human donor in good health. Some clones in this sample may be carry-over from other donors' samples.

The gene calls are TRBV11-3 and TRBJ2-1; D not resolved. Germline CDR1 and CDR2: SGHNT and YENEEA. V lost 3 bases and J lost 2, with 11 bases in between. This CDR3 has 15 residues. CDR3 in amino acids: CASSLHEEPYNEQFF. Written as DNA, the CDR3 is TGTGCCAGCAGCTTGCATGAGGAGCCCTACAATGAGCAGTTCTTC.

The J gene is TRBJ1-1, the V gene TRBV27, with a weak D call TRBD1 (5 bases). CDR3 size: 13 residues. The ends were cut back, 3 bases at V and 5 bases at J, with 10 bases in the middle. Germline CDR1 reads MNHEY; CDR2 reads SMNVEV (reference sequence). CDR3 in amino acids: CASSFAGWTEAFF. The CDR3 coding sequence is TGTGCCAGCAGTTTTGCAGGGTGGACTGAAGCTTTCTTT.

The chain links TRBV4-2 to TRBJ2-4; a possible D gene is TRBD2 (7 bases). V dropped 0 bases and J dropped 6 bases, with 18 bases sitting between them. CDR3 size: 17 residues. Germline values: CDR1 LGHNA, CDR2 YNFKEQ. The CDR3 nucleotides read TGTGCCAGCAGCCAAGACTGGAGGGGGGGTTTAGGAAACATTCAGTACTTC. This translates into CASSQDWRGGLGNIQYF.

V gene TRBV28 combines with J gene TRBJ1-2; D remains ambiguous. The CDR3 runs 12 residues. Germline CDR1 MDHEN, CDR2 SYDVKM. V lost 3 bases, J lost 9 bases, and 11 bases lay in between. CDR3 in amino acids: CASSFGSMSYTF. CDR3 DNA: TGTGCCAGCAGTTTCGGTTCTATGAGCTACACCTTC.

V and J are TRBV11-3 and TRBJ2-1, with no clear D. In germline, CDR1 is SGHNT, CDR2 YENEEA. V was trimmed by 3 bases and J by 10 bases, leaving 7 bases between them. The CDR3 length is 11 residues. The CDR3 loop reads CASSFTREQFF. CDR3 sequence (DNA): TGTGCCAGCAGCTTTACTCGGGAGCAGTTCTTC.

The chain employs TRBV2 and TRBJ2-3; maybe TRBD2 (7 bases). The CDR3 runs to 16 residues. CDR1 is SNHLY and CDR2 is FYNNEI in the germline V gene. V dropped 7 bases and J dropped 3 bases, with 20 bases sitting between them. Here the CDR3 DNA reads TGTGCCAGCATCGTAAAAACAGGGAGGGGTACAGATACGCAGTATTTT. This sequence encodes CASIVKTGRGTDTQYF.

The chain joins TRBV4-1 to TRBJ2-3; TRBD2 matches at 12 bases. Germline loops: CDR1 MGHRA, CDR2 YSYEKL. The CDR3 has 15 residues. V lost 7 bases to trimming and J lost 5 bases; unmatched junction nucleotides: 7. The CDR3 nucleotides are TGCGCCAGCAAAGGACTAGCGGGAACTGGAGATACGCAGTATTTT. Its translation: CASKGLAGTGDTQYF.

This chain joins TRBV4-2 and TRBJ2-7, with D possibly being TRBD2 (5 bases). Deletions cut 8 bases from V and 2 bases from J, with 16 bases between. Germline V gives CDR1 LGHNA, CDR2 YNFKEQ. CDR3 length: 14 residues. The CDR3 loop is CASGEGGFTYEQYF. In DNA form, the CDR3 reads TGTGCCAGCGGCGAGGGCGGATTCACCTACGAGCAGTACTTC.

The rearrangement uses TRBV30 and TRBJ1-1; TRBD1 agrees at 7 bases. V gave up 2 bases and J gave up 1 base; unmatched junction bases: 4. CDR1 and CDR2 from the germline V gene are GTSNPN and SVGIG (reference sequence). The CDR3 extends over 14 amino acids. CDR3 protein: CAWSKRDRNTEAFF. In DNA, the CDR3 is TGTGCCTGGAGTAAGAGGGACAGGAACACTGAAGCTTTCTTT.

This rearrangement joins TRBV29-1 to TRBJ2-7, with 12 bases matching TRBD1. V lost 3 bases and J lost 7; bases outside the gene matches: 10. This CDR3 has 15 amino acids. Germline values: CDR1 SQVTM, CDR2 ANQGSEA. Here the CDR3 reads CSVDLRDRGQREQYF. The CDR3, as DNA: TGCAGCGTTGATCTTAGGGACAGGGGGCAGAGGGAGCAGTACTTC.

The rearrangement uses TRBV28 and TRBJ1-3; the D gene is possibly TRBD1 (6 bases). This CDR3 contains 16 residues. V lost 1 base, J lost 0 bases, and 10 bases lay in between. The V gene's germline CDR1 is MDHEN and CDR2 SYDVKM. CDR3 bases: TGTGCCAGCAGTTTATATCAGGACAGCTCTGGAAACACCATATATTTT. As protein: CASSLYQDSSGNTIYF.